This T cell receptor beta chain was identified in a study of blood T cells in healthy people across ages. The CDR3 covers 13 residues. Germline assignment: CDR1 DFQATT and CDR2 SNEGSKA (reference sequence). V shed 5 bases and J 7 bases; nucleotides not matched to a gene: 5. Combining a sample-barcoded 5' primer with a J-beta primer mix, a second PCR ran for roughly 7 to 12 cycles. TCRdb re-called the 5' RACE reads with MiXCR, one entry per CDR3 protein. The sample lists approximately 730,000 distinct CDR3 sequences, around half seen once, with approximately 40% in the top ten. Study-wide results and limits: Roughly linear age-related decline in beta diversity appeared, significant by age 40.

This clonotype was detected ten times or more. The antigen is unknown. This TCR derives from a man older than 75 in good health. The chain links TRBV20-1 to TRBJ1-4, with 9 bases identical to TRBD1. The sample comprised blood. CDR3 coding DNA: TGCAGTGCTCAGACAGGGGGTAGTGAAAAACTGTTTTTT. Amino acids: CSAQTGGSEKLFF.